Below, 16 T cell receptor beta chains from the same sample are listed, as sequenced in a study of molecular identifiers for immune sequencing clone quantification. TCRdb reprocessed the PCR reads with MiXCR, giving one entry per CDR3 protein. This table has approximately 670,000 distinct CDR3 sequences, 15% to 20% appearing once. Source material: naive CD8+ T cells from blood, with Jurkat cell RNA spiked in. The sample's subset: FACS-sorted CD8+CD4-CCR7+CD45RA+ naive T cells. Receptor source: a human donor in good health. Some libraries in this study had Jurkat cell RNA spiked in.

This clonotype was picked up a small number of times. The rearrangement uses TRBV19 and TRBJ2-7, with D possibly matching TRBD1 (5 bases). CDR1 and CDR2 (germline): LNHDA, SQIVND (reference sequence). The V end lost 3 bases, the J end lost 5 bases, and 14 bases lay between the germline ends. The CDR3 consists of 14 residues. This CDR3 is CASSIVGAQDEQYF. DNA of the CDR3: TGTGCCAGTAGTATCGTAGGGGCGCAGGACGAGCAGTACTTC.

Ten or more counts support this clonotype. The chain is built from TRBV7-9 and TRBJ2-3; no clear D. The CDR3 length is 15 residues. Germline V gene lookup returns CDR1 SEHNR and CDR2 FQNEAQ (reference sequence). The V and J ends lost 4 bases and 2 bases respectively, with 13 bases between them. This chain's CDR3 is CASSSSGTFTDTQYF. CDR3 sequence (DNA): TGTGCCAGCAGCTCATCCGGCACATTCACAGATACGCAGTATTTT. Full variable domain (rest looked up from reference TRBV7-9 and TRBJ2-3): DTGVSQNPRHKITKRGQNVTFRCDPISEHNRLYWYRQTLGQGPEFLTYFQNEAQLEKSRLLSDRFSAERPKGSFSTLEIQRTEQGDSAMYLCASSSSGTFTDTQYFGPGTRLTVL.

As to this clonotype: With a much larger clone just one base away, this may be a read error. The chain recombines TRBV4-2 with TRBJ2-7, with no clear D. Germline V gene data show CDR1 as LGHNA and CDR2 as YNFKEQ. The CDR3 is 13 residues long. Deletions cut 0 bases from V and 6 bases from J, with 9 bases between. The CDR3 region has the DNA TGTGCCAGCAGCCAAGAAAAATGGGGCGAGCAGTACTTC. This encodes CASSQEKWGEQYF.

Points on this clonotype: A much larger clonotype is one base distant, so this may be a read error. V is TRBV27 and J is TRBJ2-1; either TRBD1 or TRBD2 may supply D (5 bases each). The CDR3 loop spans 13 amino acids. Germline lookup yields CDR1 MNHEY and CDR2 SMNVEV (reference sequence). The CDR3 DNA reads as TGTGCCAGCAGTTTTTTGGGGGTCAATGAGCGGTTCTTC. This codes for CASSFLGVNERFF.

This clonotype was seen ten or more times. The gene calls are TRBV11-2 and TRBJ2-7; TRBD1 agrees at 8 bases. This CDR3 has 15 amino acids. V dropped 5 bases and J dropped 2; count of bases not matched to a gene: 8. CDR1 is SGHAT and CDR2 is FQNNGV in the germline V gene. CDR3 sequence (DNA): TGTGCCAGCAGCCAAGGACAGGGCCCAACCTACGAGCAGTACTTC. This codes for CASSQGQGPTYEQYF.

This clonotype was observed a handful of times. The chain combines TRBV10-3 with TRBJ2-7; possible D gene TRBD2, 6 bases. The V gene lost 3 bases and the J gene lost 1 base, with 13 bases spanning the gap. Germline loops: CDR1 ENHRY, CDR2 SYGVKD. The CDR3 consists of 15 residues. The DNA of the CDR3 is TGTGCCATCAGTGATAGGCAGGGAGGTTCCTACGAGCAGTACTTC. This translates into CAISDRQGGSYEQYF.

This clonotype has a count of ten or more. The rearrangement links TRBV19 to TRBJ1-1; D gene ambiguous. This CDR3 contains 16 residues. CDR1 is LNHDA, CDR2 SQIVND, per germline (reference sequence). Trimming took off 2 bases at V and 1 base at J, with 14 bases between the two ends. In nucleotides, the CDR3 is TGTGCCAGTAGTATATACCCGACACCACGGAACACTGAAGCTTTCTTT. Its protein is CASSIYPTPRNTEAFF.

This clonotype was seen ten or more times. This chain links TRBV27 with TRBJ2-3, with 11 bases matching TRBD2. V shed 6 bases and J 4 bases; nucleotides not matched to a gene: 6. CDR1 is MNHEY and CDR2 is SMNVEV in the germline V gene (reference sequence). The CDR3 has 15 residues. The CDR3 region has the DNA TGTGCCAGCAGGCCACTAGCGGGAGTGGCAGATACGCAGTATTTT. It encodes CASRPLAGVADTQYF.

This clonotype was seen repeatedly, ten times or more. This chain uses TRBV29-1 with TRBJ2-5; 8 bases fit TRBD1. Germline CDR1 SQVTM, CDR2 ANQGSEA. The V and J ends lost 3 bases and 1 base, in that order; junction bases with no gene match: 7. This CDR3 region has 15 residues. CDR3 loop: CSVDPGQGFQETQYF. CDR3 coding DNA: TGCAGCGTTGACCCTGGACAGGGATTCCAAGAGACCCAGTACTTC. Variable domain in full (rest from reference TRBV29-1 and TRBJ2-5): SAVISQKPSRDICQRGTSLTIQCQVDSQVTMMFWYRQQPGQSLTLIATANQGSEATYESGFVIDKFPISRPNLTFSTLTVSNMSPEDSSIYLCSVDPGQGFQETQYFGPGTRLLVL.

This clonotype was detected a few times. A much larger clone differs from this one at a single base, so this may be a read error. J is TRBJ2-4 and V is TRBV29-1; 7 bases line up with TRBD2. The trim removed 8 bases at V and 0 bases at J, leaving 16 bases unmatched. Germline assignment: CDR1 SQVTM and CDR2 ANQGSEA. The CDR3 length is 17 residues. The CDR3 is CSLMMAGVLLAKNIQYF. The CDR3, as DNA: TGCAGCCTCATGATGGCGGGAGTCCTTCTAGCCAAAAACATTCAGTACTTC. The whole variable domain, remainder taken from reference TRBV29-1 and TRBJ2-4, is SAVISQKPSRDICQRGTSLTIQCQVDSQVTMMFWYRQQPGQSLTLIATANQGSEATYESGFVIDKFPISRPNLTFSTLTVSNMSPEDSSIYLCSLMMAGVLLAKNIQYFGAGTRLSVL.

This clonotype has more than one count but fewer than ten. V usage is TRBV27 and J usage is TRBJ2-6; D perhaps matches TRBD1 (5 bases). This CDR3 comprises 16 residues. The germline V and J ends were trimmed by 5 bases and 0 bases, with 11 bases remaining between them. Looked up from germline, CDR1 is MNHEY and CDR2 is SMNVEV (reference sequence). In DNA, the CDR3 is TGTGCCAGCAGTGTCCGACAGTTCTCTGGGGCCAACGTCCTGACTTTC. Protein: CASSVRQFSGANVLTF.

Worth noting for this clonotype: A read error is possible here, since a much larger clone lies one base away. This CDR3 is CANQGGGLDTQYF. The CDR3 bases are TGTGCCAATCAGGGGGGAGGGCTGGATACGCAGTATTTT. The chain links TRBV27 to TRBJ2-3, with D perhaps being TRBD1 or TRBD2 (7 bases each). Trimming stripped 10 bases from V and 6 bases from J, with 17 bases between. Germline V CDR1 and CDR2: MNHEY, SMNVEV (reference sequence). The CDR3 extends over 13 amino acids.

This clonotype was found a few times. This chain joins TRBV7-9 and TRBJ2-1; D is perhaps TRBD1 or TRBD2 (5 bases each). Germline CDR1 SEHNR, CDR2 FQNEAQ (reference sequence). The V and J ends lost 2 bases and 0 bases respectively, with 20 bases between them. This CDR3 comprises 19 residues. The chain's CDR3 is CASSLTILGPGRSYNEQFF. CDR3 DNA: TGTGCCAGCAGCTTAACGATTTTAGGACCGGGGCGCTCCTACAATGAGCAGTTCTTC.

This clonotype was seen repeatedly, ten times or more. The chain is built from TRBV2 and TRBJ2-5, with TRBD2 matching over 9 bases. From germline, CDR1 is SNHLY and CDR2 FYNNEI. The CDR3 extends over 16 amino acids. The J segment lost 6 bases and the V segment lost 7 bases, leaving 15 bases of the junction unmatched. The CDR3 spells CASMYGGGAFGKTQYF. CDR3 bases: TGTGCCAGCATGTATGGCGGGGGGGCTTTCGGAAAGACCCAGTACTTC.

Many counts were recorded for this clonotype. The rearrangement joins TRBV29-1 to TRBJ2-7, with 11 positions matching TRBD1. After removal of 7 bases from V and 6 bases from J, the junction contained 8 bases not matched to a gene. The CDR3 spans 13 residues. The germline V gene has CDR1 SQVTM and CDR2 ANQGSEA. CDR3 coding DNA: TGCAGCGCAGGGACAGGGGGTCCCCTCGAGCAGTACTTC. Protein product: CSAGTGGPLEQYF.

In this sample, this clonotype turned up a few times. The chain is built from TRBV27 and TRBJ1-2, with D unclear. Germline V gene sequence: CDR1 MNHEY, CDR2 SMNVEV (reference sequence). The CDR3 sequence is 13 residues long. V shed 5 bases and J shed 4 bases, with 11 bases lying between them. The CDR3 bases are TGTGCCAGCAGTCGTAAAGGGATCTATGGCTACACCTTC. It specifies CASSRKGIYGYTF.